This T cell receptor (beta chain) was sequenced in a study of shared clonotypes between healthy human individuals. About the study: CD4 naive and CD4 memory each took three plates per donor, while CD8 naive took two and CD8 memory one.

This CDR3 contains 14 residues. From germline, CDR1 is SGHRS and CDR2 YFSETQ. V lost 0 bases to trimming and J lost 6 bases; unmatched junction nucleotides: 2. Some clones are missing from TCRdb's copy, which holds only in-frame ones; the method was immunoSEQ multiplex PCR. Here the sample spans under 2.5 million clones, just under 95% being singletons. The sequencing input was naive CD4+ T cells from PBMCs. Subset reported: CD45RA+ positively selected. The TCR comes from a man aged 18-30 years in good health. Some clones in this sample may be carry-over from other donors' samples. The rearrangement links TRBV5-1 to TRBJ2-2, with 7 bases lining up with TRBD2. In DNA form, the CDR3 reads TGCGCCAGCAGCTTGGCCGGGGGGTCCGGGGAGCTGTTTTTT. Translated: CASSLAGGSGELFF.